The entry below gives a single T cell receptor (beta chain) sequence along with its context. The source of the sample is a study of blood T cell repertoires in COVID-19. In the study overall: Samples of COVID-19 (acute and convalescent) were obtained from the United States, Italy and Spain. T cells, B-cell-depleted T cells, or PBMCs supplied cDNA or gDNA.

Assay: immunoSEQ multiplex PCR; the TCRdb copy retains only in-frame clones and omits some. This sample has some 78,000 clones, with 86% found just once. The germline V gene encodes CDR1 LNHNV and CDR2 YYDKDF (reference sequence). Losses at the gene ends were 0 bases for V and 7 bases for J; bases not matched to a gene: 14. CDR3 length: 17 amino acids. The receptor was derived from a man in his forties or fifties with active or convalescent COVID-19. The sample consisted of peripheral blood. The rearrangement joins TRBV15 to TRBJ2-5; 7 bases match TRBD2. CDR3 protein: CATSRDRGSGPGRTQYF. CDR3 nucleotide sequence: TGTGCCACCAGCAGAGATCGAGGTAGCGGGCCCGGTAGGACCCAGTACTTC. Full variable domain (remainder filled in from reference TRBV15 and TRBJ2-5): DAMVIQNPRYQVTQFGKPVTLSCSQTLNHNVMYWYQQKSSQAPKLLFHYYDKDFNNEADTPDNFQSRRPNTSFCFLDIRSPGLGDTAMYLCATSRDRGSGPGRTQYFGPGTRLLVL.